The 8 T cell receptor beta chains below were found in one sample sequenced in a study of shared clonotypes between healthy human individuals. The naive CD8 fraction comprised CD45RO-negative cells positively selected for CCR7 and excluded terminally differentiated effector memory CD45RA+ cells. Sequencing used immunoSEQ multiplex PCR; TCRdb keeps in-frame clones, though not all of them. The data hold about 2,200,000 clones, with about 92% observed a single time. The source material was naive CD8+ T cells from PBMCs. The receptors shown here come from a man between 18 and 35 years old in good health. Some clones in this sample may be carry-over from other donors' samples.

This clone was recorded once. The chain is built from TRBV6-5 and TRBJ2-1; TRBD2 agrees at 7 bases. In germline, CDR1 is MNHEY, CDR2 SVGAGI. V shed 6 bases and J 9 bases; nucleotides not matched to a gene: 2. This CDR3 has 11 residues. The CDR3 loop is CASSPGGEQFF. Here the CDR3 DNA reads TGTGCCAGCAGCCCGGGGGGTGAGCAGTTCTTC.

The rearrangement joins TRBV30 to TRBJ2-1; 8 bases are shared with TRBD1. This CDR3 contains 15 residues. Per the germline V gene, CDR1 is GTSNPN and CDR2 is SVGIG (reference sequence). Unmatched junction bases numbered 9, after V lost 0 bases and J lost 8 bases. CDR3 sequence (DNA): TGTGCCTGGAGTGTAAGCCAGGGGGCTCGCGATGAGCAGTTCTTC. This sequence encodes CAWSVSQGARDEQFF.

This clone was observed once. CDR3 protein: CASSVSGRPKNTQYF. DNA for the CDR3: TGTGCCAGCAGCGTTAGCGGGAGGCCCAAGAATACGCAGTATTTT. The rearrangement joins TRBV9 to TRBJ2-3, with 10 bases fitting TRBD2. The CDR3 runs 15 residues. Germline V gives CDR1 SGDLS, CDR2 YYNGEE. V was clipped by 2 bases and J by 7 bases; unmatched bases: 7. The entire variable domain, with the rest obtained from reference TRBV9 and TRBJ2-3, is as follows: DSGVTQTPKHLITATGQRVTLRCSPRSGDLSVYWYQQSLDQGLQFLIQYYNGEERAKGNILERFSAQQFPDLHSELNLSSLELGDSALYFCASSVSGRPKNTQYFGPGTRLTVL.

The chain carries TRBV19 and TRBJ2-5; D is possibly TRBD1 (5 bases). Trimming removed 2 bases from V and 5 bases from J, with 9 bases in between. Germline V gene lookup returns CDR1 LNHDA and CDR2 SQIVND (reference sequence). The CDR3 totals 13 residues. CDR3 bases: TGTGCCAGTAGTATAAAGGGGTGGGAGACCCAGTACTTC. Translating gives CASSIKGWETQYF.

To note about this clone: Other DNA sequences in the sample encode the same CDR3. Written as DNA, the CDR3 is TGTGCCAGTAGTATAGTCGGGGGAGACAATGAGCAGTTCTTC. As protein: CASSIVGGDNEQFF. V and J are TRBV19 and TRBJ2-1, with D maybe TRBD2 (6 bases). The CDR3 length is 14 residues. Trimming took off 1 base at V and 5 bases at J, with 9 bases between the two ends. In germline, CDR1 is LNHDA, CDR2 SQIVND (reference sequence).

The chain has TRBV7-9 and TRBJ2-6, with D tentatively TRBD2 (6 bases). The germline V gene has CDR1 SEHNR and CDR2 FQNEAQ (reference sequence). V was pared by 8 bases and J by 0 bases, with 20 bases between. This CDR3 contains 18 residues. CDR3 protein: CASRREFGGISGANVLTF. CDR3 DNA sequence: TGTGCCAGCCGCCGAGAGTTTGGGGGGATCTCTGGGGCCAACGTCCTGACTTTC.

The CDR3 DNA sequence: TGTGCCAGTAGTATATCGACTAGCGGGCAAGAGACCCAGTACTTC. It translates to CASSISTSGQETQYF. The chain couples TRBV19 to TRBJ2-5; 10 nucleotides line up with TRBD2. CDR3 length: 15 amino acids. With V trimmed by 2 bases and J by 2 bases, 2 bases remained unmatched. The V gene's germline CDR1 is LNHDA and CDR2 SQIVND (reference sequence).

The rearrangement uses TRBV5-1 and TRBJ2-7; tentative D call: TRBD1 (6 bases). The V end lost 3 bases, the J end lost 4 bases, and 14 bases lay between the germline ends. The V gene's germline CDR1 is SGHRS and CDR2 YFSETQ. The CDR3 extends over 14 amino acids. CDR3 region: CASSSRGVGYEQYF. Written as DNA, the CDR3 is TGCGCCAGCAGCTCCAGGGGCGTGGGGTACGAGCAGTACTTC.